This TCR beta chain was found in a study of blood T cell repertoires in COVID-19. In the study overall: Material from acute and convalescent COVID-19 was sourced from the United States, Italy and Spain. From T cells, B-cell-depleted T cells, or PBMCs came the material, which was cDNA or gDNA.

Study processing details: Amplified reference gene primers provided the basis for estimating nucleated cell counts. Clones were read by immunoSEQ multiplex PCR, and TCRdb kept only the in-frame ones, dropping some. Clone size and V and J calls were adopted from that table, with D and trimming inferred from the DNA. The table includes 28,000 or so clones, approximately 87% detected once. J was trimmed by 7 bases and V by 5 bases; bases with no gene match: 14. CDR3 length: 15 amino acids. The germline gives CDR1 SGDLS, CDR2 YYNGEE. The chain has TRBV9 and TRBJ2-7, with TRBD1 matching over 8 bases. The specimen sequenced was peripheral blood. This clonotype was sampled from a human donor in a cohort sampled during active COVID-19. The DNA of the CDR3 is TGTGCCAGCAGTCCTACCGGGACAGGCTTCCTTGAGCAGTACTTC. Its protein product is CASSPTGTGFLEQYF.